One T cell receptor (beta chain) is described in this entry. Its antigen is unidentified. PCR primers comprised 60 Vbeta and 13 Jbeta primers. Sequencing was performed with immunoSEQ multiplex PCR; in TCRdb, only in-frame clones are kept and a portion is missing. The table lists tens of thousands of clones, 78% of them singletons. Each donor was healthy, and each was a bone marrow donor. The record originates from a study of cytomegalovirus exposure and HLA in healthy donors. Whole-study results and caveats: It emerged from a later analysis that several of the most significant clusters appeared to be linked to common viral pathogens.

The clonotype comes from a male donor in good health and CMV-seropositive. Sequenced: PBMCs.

The CDR3 is CASPRDSSYEQYF. The CDR3 bases are TGTGCCAGCCCCCGGGACAGTTCCTACGAGCAGTACTTC. The V call is TRBV6-5, the J call TRBJ2-7; TRBD1 matches 7 bases. V dropped 8 bases and J dropped 1; count of bases not matched to a gene: 5. From germline, CDR1 is MNHEY and CDR2 SVGAGI. The CDR3 loop spans 13 amino acids.